This T cell receptor (beta chain) is drawn from a study of cytomegalovirus exposure and HLA in healthy donors (dated by TCRdb to about 2017). As for the study more broadly: In an earlier analysis of 587 of the donors, 276 Gb of sequence data and approximately 120 million unique TCR beta sequences from roughly 180 million T cells were reported. An early release covering 500 to 750 HLA-typed donors comprised about 310 gigabases of sequencing data and approximately 85 million unique TCR sequences. The genetic ancestry cluster associated with self-reported Caucasian donors included roughly 84% of the roughly 390 genotyped donors. The aim of the study was to test whether cataloging public T cell receptors could identify signatures of past pathogen exposure. The study used immunosequencing to profile the T cell repertoires of 666 subjects and linked those repertoires to cytomegalovirus serostatus. Along with the approximately 670-subject first cohort, a separate validation cohort of over a hundred different subjects was used. High-throughput TCR immunosequencing, statistical association of individual TCRs with disease status, and machine learning were combined to predict cytomegalovirus infection status. A later analysis re-analyzed previously published TCR beta repertoires from roughly 690 donors and added high-resolution HLA genotyping to study TCR occurrence patterns. Rather than drawing on any new phenotypic data, the later analysis identified candidate immune exposures from TCR beta sequences and the way those sequences occurred across donors. In an earlier analysis of 587 of the donors, high-throughput TCR beta sequencing was used to judge whether each TCR beta V gene segment behaved as functional or pseudogenic. Donor age, sex, ethnicity and CMV serostatus were compiled alongside the repertoire data. A later genetic analysis took genome-wide SNP genotypes for about 55% of the 666 donors and used that subset as a discovery cohort. Every repertoire in the discovery cohort had been generated on one and the same sequencing platform. HLA typing included class I and class II loci at four-digit resolution. Typing coverage varied by locus: roughly 620-640 donors for A, B, C, DRB1 and DQB1; around 560 for DQA1; approximately 570 for DPA1; 400 to 480 for DPB1. Five DR-DQ haplotypes were treated as single units for association and clustering because of strong linkage in the cohort. Across about 370 genotyped donors of the cohort, an average of roughly 250,000 unique TCR beta nucleotide sequences per donor were sequenced, and 15% to 20% of those sequences were non-productive.

Note on this clone: Its antigen is still unknown. Base qualities are missing; no much larger clone stands one base away.

The germline V gene specifies SNHLY as CDR1 and FYNNEI as CDR2. Counted from cysteine to phenylalanine, this CDR3 has 14 amino acids. Solely the CDR3 DNA is kept, with 42 bases framed from the first base. Trimming costs V 7 bases and J 2 bases, and their ends lie 11 bases apart. The research as a whole found: The 87-base-pair reads could not distinguish some IMGT-functional V segments, including TRBV6-2 and TRBV6-3, so those segments were excluded. Sequencing depth was assumed to be roughly uniform across donors in the presence/absence analyses, though that assumption may not hold. The authors suggested that the approach could potentially be generalized to other disease states and immunological phenotypes. A later analysis found that TCR association rates varied across HLA loci, with DRB1 alleles showing the most associated TCRs and HLA-C alleles the fewest. In a later analysis, HLA-associated TCR beta chains showed more clonal expansion and lower generation probabilities than non-associated chains that were equally common. In a later analysis, 15,000 to 20,000 TCR beta sequences were associated with specific HLA alleles at a false discovery rate of 0.05. Compared with the approximately 710-donor mean, donors in an Asian-associated ancestry cluster had fewer N-insertions in productive TCRs, according to a later genetic analysis. Assigning TCR associations to individual alleles was difficult when HLA alleles, especially DR and DQ, strongly co-occurred. Immune exposure information for the cohort was limited to CMV serostatus. A later genetic analysis associated a missense DCLRE1C variant with V-gene and J-gene trimming of TCR beta chains, and an independent cohort replicated the association. The sequencing pipeline was judged likely to have produced a cluster of highly shared sequence variants as a technical artifact. Because counts were too low, around 18 rarely observed V segments, including chromosome 9 orphons, were left out of the earlier analysis of several hundred of the donors. Cytomegalovirus status was reported to be diagnosed by the classifier with high specificity and sensitivity in both the original and validation cohorts. Because HLA typing was missing for some donors at each locus, association tests included only the typed subset. Broadly in line with IMGT annotations, most TCR beta V segments showed up in productive rearrangements about 87% or about 30% of the time in an earlier analysis of several hundred of the donors. A few of the identified cytomegalovirus-associated TCR beta chains were confirmed in vitro to be specific for cytomegalovirus antigens. Most TCR sequences were observed very rarely across donors, whereas some public TCRs were present in many individuals. Linkage disequilibrium might explain the correlated functional status among segregating V segments, but an unknown experimental factor could not be excluded. In a later analysis, several top co-occurrence clusters were reported to appear linked to parvovirus B19, influenza, CMV and Epstein-Barr virus. The study gave a list of 150 to 200 TCR beta chains associated with cytomegalovirus. A further reported finding was that TCR beta sequences accurately predicted the HLA-A and HLA-B alleles for most subjects in the first cohort. According to a later analysis, most CMV-associated TCR beta chains appeared to be HLA-restricted, and the HLA associations seemed to be driven largely by CMV exposure. In this cohort, only TCR beta chains were sequenced, and detectable features were limited by the absence of alpha or paired-chain data.

The cohort was made up of around 720 healthy bone marrow donors. At the time of sampling, every cohort member was nominally healthy, though immune exposures that went unrecorded were likely present. The donor was CMV seronegative and was included in the group of about 350 seronegative cohort members. A peripheral blood sample was collected from each donor, and TCR beta sequencing was performed on peripheral blood mononuclear cells. The Qiagen DNeasy Blood Extraction Kit was used to extract genomic DNA from the blood cell samples. The protocol used for the library was the immunoSEQ multiplex PCR assay. For the multiplex PCR, a mixture combining 60 forward primers for TCR Vbeta segments and 13 reverse primers for TCR Jbeta segments was used. A multiplex PCR assay on genomic DNA amplified the CDR3 region of rearranged TCR beta genes. The Illumina HiSeq System was used to sequence the amplified TCR beta libraries as 87-base-pair reads. The original methods were these. Across the 670 or so repertoires, a later analysis counted 60 million to 90 million unique TCR beta chains, about 10 million of which were shared by at least two donors. A nearest-neighbor algorithm error-corrected the raw reads and collapsed the reads into unique sequences, merging closely related sequences to remove PCR and sequencing errors. To assign V, D and J gene segments, CDR3 sequences were aligned to IMGT reference sequences. For a sequence to be retained, a match of at least six nucleotides was required to both a V gene segment and a J gene segment. A rearrangement counted as productive if the CDR3 had no stop codons and remained in frame with V and J, and every other rearrangement counted as non-productive. Following IMGT convention, CDR3 was defined as the stretch from the second conserved V-encoded cysteine up to the conserved J-encoded phenylalanine. In an earlier analysis of around 640 of the donors, sequences lacking an unambiguous match to a single V gene segment were excluded. An earlier analysis of roughly 590 of the donors called V segments functional above 56.7% productive rearrangements and segregating when the between-donor standard deviation exceeded 5%. A statistical classification framework was developed to diagnose cytomegalovirus status using the catalog of TCR beta chain sequences. In a later analysis, TCR nucleotide sequences were compared against IMGT/GENE-DB human TR gene sequences so that V and J genes could be assigned. In a later analysis, CDR3 sequences and most-parsimonious VDJ recombination scenarios were assigned using the TCRdist pipeline. In a later analysis, each TCR beta chain was defined by its CDR3 amino acid sequence together with its V-gene family, and reads lacking a unique V-gene family were excluded. In a later analysis, several hundred highly shared, low-generation-probability nucleotide sequences were removed to address suspected cross-contamination and a sequencing artifact. A later analysis calculated a clonal expansion index for each public chain from normalized within-repertoire ranks of inferred template counts. In a later analysis, generation probabilities were computed with a VDJ recombination model fitted to out-of-frame rearrangements, and the resulting probabilities were checked against IGoR. In a later analysis, TCR-TCR, TCR-HLA and TCR-CMV co-occurrence was scored with hypergeometric tests, and a repertoire-size bias correction was applied to TCR pairs. False discovery rates were estimated in a later analysis by permuting HLA or CMV assignments 20 times. In a later analysis, co-occurring TCRs were grouped using DBSCAN, and TCRdist sequence similarity was added for clustering within HLA-allele-positive subsets. For co-occurrence clustering, repertoires with fewer than 30,000 or more than 120,000 public chains were excluded, along with five or six repertoires with anomalous nucleotide sharing. Here the immuneACCESS table is served through TCRdb, limited to in-frame sequences with V and J called. Missing clones are a known gap in these copies; in checked studies unresolved V genes cover under half, and the rest lacks a known reason. Clone size and the V and J calls come from that table; the DNA yielded D and trimming. For this sample the table gives 95,000 to 150,000 clones, of which roughly 76% were detected only once. 2.1% of the sample is in the top ten clones.

Sequenced: PBMCs. This receptor chain uses TRBV2 and TRBJ2-2; TRBD2 is a weak D gene call, 6 bases matching. The origin of this receptor is a man aged 25-45 years in good health and CMV-seronegative. DNA sequence: TGTGCCAGCAAAGGAGGGCGCAACACCGGGGAGCTGTTTTTT. Translated, this gives CASKGGRNTGELFF.